This T cell receptor beta chain was sequenced for a study of Tregs in tolerant kidney transplant recipients. For this clone: Antigen unknown.

The table came from immunoSEQ multiplex PCR; TCRdb's copy has only in-frame clones and leaves some out. The sample lists hundreds of thousands of clones, 84% occurring once. Unstimulated Tregs (CD4+CD25+CD127-) and CD4+CD25- non-Tregs were sorted from PBMCs. General observations from the study: Few patients were studied, so findings need validation in larger groups. No direct test of biological reproducibility was done here. Expanding Tregs on activated donor B cells appeared to best identify donor-specific TCRbeta clones.

The sample comprised CD4+ T cells from blood. This clonotype originated in a human donor in good health.

CDR3 residues: CASSHSSSGNTIYF. The CDR3 DNA reads as TGTGCCAGCTCACACAGCAGCTCTGGAAACACCATATATTTT. The chain carries TRBV18 and TRBJ1-3, with no clear D. This CDR3 is built from 14 residues. Germline loops: CDR1 KGHSH, CDR2 LQKENI. The V end lost 4 bases, the J end lost 0 bases, and 7 bases lay between the germline ends. Looking up the rest from reference TRBV18 and TRBJ1-3 gives the full variable domain: NAGVMQNPRHLVRRRGQEARLRCSPMKGHSHVYWYRQLPEEGLKFMVYLQKENIIDESGMPKERFSAEFPKEGPSILRIQQVVRGDSAAYFCASSHSSSGNTIYFGEGSWLTVV.